This T cell receptor beta chain emerged from a study of monozygotic twins with inflammatory bowel disease. No DNA is given; TCRdb re-called the 5' RACE reads and lists each CDR3 protein once. The sample totals 330,000 or so distinct CDR3 sequences. The CDR3 runs 16 residues. The germline V gene has CDR1 SGHRS and CDR2 YFSETQ. The rearrangement uses TRBV5-1 and TRBJ2-1; TCRdb gives TRBD2 as the D gene, but with no DNA this cannot be confirmed. This receptor was obtained from a human donor with ulcerative colitis or Crohn's disease, or a healthy co-twin of an affected twin (not recorded which). Input material: blood. CDR3 region: CASSTRRSGSYYEQFF.